What follows are 24 T cell receptor beta chains derived from one specimen sequenced in a study of Tregs in tolerant kidney transplant recipients. Recipients received nonmyeloablative bone marrow transplants from related graft donors, with transient mixed chimerism. Assay: immunoSEQ multiplex PCR; the TCRdb copy retains only in-frame clones and omits some. The sample includes 100,000 or so clones, under 95% seen only once; the top ten take 1.6%. Sequencing used CD4+ T cells from blood (PBMCs), obtained 12 months after the transplant. The receptors shown here come from a human patient who received a combined kidney and bone marrow transplant. The graft donor may have given rise to some T cells.

CDR3 DNA: TGTGCCAGCAGCCAAGATACGGCGGGGGGGCACGAGACCCAGTACTTC. Amino acids: CASSQDTAGGHETQYF. This chain connects TRBV4-2 to TRBJ2-5; 9 nucleotides align to TRBD2. Germline V gene sequence: CDR1 LGHNA, CDR2 YNFKEQ. Germline trimming cut 0 bases from V and 5 bases from J; bases unmatched to any gene: 7. CDR3 length equals 16 residues.

The chain is built from TRBV5-1 and TRBJ1-1; 8 bases are a match to TRBD1. This CDR3 is 12 amino acids long. CDR1 and CDR2 from the germline V gene are SGHRS and YFSETQ. Unmatched junction bases numbered 2, after V lost 2 bases and J lost 8 bases. The CDR3 sequence: CASSLQGVEAFF. The CDR3 DNA is TGCGCCAGCAGCTTACAGGGGGTGGAAGCTTTCTTT.

The chain couples TRBV10-3 to TRBJ1-4, with TRBD1 as a possible D gene (5 bases). The germline CDR1 and CDR2 sequences are ENHRY and SYGVKD. The CDR3 runs 14 residues. Trimming removed 5 bases from V and 8 bases from J, with 15 bases in between. The CDR3 DNA reads TGTGCCATCAGTTCCCGCGGGGCGGACGAAAAACTGTTTTTT. This translates into CAISSRGADEKLFF.

In DNA, the CDR3 is TGCGCCAGCAGTCTGTGGGGGGTTACTGAAGCTTTCTTT. Its translation is CASSLWGVTEAFF. The genes are TRBV4-3 and TRBJ1-1, with D possibly matching TRBD1 (5 bases). The V end lost 6 bases, the J end lost 5 bases, and 13 bases lay between the germline ends. Germline V lookup: CDR1 LGHNA, CDR2 YSLEER. The CDR3 contains 13 residues.

The chain has TRBV7-2 and TRBJ2-7; a weak D match, TRBD1 (5 bases). The germline V gene has CDR1 SGHTA and CDR2 FQGNSA. The CDR3 runs to 14 residues. Trimming took off 2 bases at V and 5 bases at J, with 13 bases between the two ends. DNA for the CDR3: TGTGCCAGCAGCTTAAAAACAGGCCCCAACGAGCAGTACTTC. It codes for CASSLKTGPNEQYF.

The V gene is TRBV6-4, the J gene TRBJ2-5; D gene unclear. Germline V gene data show CDR1 as MRHNA and CDR2 as SNTAGT. This CDR3 has 13 amino acids. The V end lost 4 bases, the J end lost 5 bases, and 11 bases lay between the germline ends. The CDR3 nucleotides read TGTGCCAGCAGTGCCTCGGAGCCCGAGACCCAGTACTTC. As protein: CASSASEPETQYF.

The rearrangement joins TRBV11-2 to TRBJ2-7; TRBD2 is a possible D gene (6 bases). Germline V gene data show CDR1 as SGHAT and CDR2 as FQNNGV. This CDR3 has 17 amino acids. Trimming stripped 3 bases from V and 6 bases from J, with 24 bases between. CDR3 sequence (DNA): TGTGCCAGCAGCTTTTGGAGGGGCAGCGGTGACGCCCGCGAGCAGTACTTC. Translating gives CASSFWRGSGDAREQYF.

This clone was found a few times. The chain recombines TRBV6-5 with TRBJ1-2, with 7 bases matching TRBD1. Germline V CDR1 and CDR2: MNHEY, SVGAGI. The trim removed 5 bases at V and 8 bases at J, leaving 8 bases unmatched. The CDR3 is made up of 13 amino acids. For the CDR3, the DNA is TGTGCCAGCAGTAAACCAACAGGGGACGGCTACACCTTC. Translating it yields CASSKPTGDGYTF.

A remark on this clone: This sample includes further DNA sequences coding for the same CDR3. The CDR3 sequence is CASTTPGHDGVEQYF. DNA of the CDR3: TGTGCCAGCACCACCCCGGGACATGATGGTGTCGAGCAGTACTTC. This rearrangement joins TRBV11-1 to TRBJ2-7; tentative D call: TRBD1 (6 bases). V was clipped by 7 bases and J by 6 bases, with 22 bases between them. Germline V gives CDR1 SGHAT, CDR2 FQDESV (reference sequence). The length of the CDR3 is 15 residues.

The chain links TRBV29-1 to TRBJ1-4; D not resolved. V shed 5 bases and J shed 0 bases, with 7 bases lying between them. Germline CDR1 is SQVTM and CDR2 is ANQGSEA. This CDR3 contains 13 residues. The CDR3 spells CSVRGTTNEKLFF. As DNA, the CDR3 is TGCAGCGTTAGAGGGACAACTAATGAAAAACTGTTTTTT.

This clone was seen only a few times. The V and J genes are TRBV2 and TRBJ1-5, with TRBD1 as a possible D gene (6 bases). The V gene lost 8 bases and the J gene lost 2 bases, with 10 bases spanning the gap. Germline loops: CDR1 SNHLY, CDR2 FYNNEI. The CDR3 sequence is 13 residues long. This chain's CDR3 is CASRDTGNQPQHF. The CDR3 coding sequence is TGTGCCAGCCGGGACACCGGCAATCAGCCCCAGCATTTT. The full variable domain, in which reference TRBV2 and TRBJ1-5 provide the parts outside the CDR3, is EPEVTQTPSHQVTQMGQEVILRCVPISNHLYFYWYRQILGQKVEFLVSFYNNEISEKSEIFDDQFSVERPDGSNFTLKIRSTKLEDSAMYFCASRDTGNQPQHFGDGTRLSIL.

The rearrangement uses TRBV5-1 and TRBJ2-1; 11 bases match TRBD1. Germline CDR1 SGHRS, CDR2 YFSETQ. Germline trimming cut 0 bases from V and 6 bases from J; bases unmatched to any gene: 5. This CDR3 has 16 residues. The chain's CDR3 is CASSLALGTGGNEQFF. The DNA for the CDR3 is TGCGCCAGCAGCTTGGCCCTGGGGACAGGGGGCAATGAGCAGTTCTTC.

The rearrangement uses TRBV7-8 and TRBJ2-7, with D perhaps matching TRBD2 (5 bases). The CDR3 spans 12 residues. In germline, CDR1 is SGHVS, CDR2 FQNEAQ. V gave up 5 bases and J gave up 6 bases, with 11 bases separating them. The CDR3 DNA follows: TGTGCCAGCAGCCCGGCCCGGGGCGAGCAGTACTTC. Protein: CASSPARGEQYF.

This clone appeared a few times. The rearrangement links TRBV30 to TRBJ2-3, with a tentative D call TRBD2 (6 bases). Trimming removed 3 bases from V and 4 bases from J, with 8 bases in between. CDR1 GTSNPN and CDR2 SVGIG come from the germline V gene (reference sequence). The CDR3 covers 12 residues. CDR3 DNA sequence: TGTGCCTGGAGCGGGAGCCCAGATACGCAGTATTTT. Translated: CAWSGSPDTQYF.

This clone was detected a few times. The rearrangement joins TRBV6-4 to TRBJ2-7; D unclear. Trimming left V 3 bases short and J 4 bases short, with 4 bases between. From germline, CDR1 is MRHNA and CDR2 SNTAGT. The CDR3 has 11 amino acids. The CDR3 region is CASSEAYEQYF. The CDR3 DNA follows: TGTGCCAGCAGTGAGGCTTACGAGCAGTACTTC.

The chain combines TRBV7-3 with TRBJ2-5; 8 bases map to TRBD2. The length of the CDR3 is 14 residues. CDR1 SGHTA and CDR2 FQGTGA come from the germline V gene. J lost 5 bases, V lost 5 bases, and 7 bases had no gene match. The CDR3 bases are TGTGCCAGCAGCATTAGCGGGGTTGAGGAGACCCAGTACTTC. Protein: CASSISGVEETQYF.

The gene calls are TRBV19 and TRBJ1-2; 11 bases line up with TRBD1. The CDR3 length is 18 residues. V lost 4 bases to trimming and J lost 5 bases; unmatched junction nucleotides: 15. Germline loops: CDR1 LNHDA, CDR2 SQIVND (reference sequence). The CDR3 sequence is CASSTPDRGRRATYGYTF. CDR3 bases: TGTGCCAGTAGTACCCCGGACAGGGGGCGTAGGGCGACGTATGGCTACACCTTC.

This rearrangement joins TRBV2 to TRBJ2-5; D is perhaps TRBD2 (5 bases). CDR1 is SNHLY and CDR2 is FYNNEI in the germline V gene. The V gene lost 3 bases and the J gene lost 4 bases, with 18 bases spanning the gap. The CDR3 has 16 residues. The CDR3 protein is CASSDAESRGSETQYF. CDR3 nucleotides: TGTGCCAGCAGTGATGCGGAGAGTCGAGGGTCAGAGACCCAGTACTTC.

This clone was observed once. The V gene is TRBV2, the J gene TRBJ2-7, with 7 bases matching TRBD1. Trimming cost V 2 bases and J 6 bases; bases outside gene matches: 10. There are 15 residues in the CDR3. Germline V gives CDR1 SNHLY, CDR2 FYNNEI. CDR3 region: CASSERSGGPTEQYF. For the CDR3, the DNA is TGTGCCAGCAGTGAAAGGTCAGGGGGACCTACCGAGCAGTACTTC.

V gene TRBV5-4 combines with J gene TRBJ2-3; TRBD2 matches at 9 bases. Per the germline V gene, CDR1 is SGHNT and CDR2 is YYREEE (reference sequence). V lost 5 bases to trimming and J lost 1 base; unmatched junction nucleotides: 14. This CDR3 is built from 18 residues. The CDR3: CASRSGTSSLRGTDTQYF. The CDR3 bases are TGTGCCAGCAGATCCGGGACTAGCAGTTTGAGGGGCACAGATACGCAGTATTTT.

The J gene is TRBJ2-2, the V gene TRBV7-9; the D is unclear. This CDR3 contains 14 residues. CDR1 and CDR2 (germline): SEHNR, FQNEAQ (reference sequence). Trimming left V 11 bases short and J 6 bases short, with 19 bases between. The CDR3 DNA reads TGTGCCGTCCTAACACAGCCTTCTTCCGGGGAGCTGTTTTTT. Protein sequence: CAVLTQPSSGELFF.

This rearrangement joins TRBV18 to TRBJ1-3, with D possibly being TRBD1 (6 bases). V dropped 2 bases and J dropped 0 bases, with 14 bases sitting between them. The CDR3 has 17 residues. Germline V CDR1 and CDR2: KGHSH, LQKENI. CDR3 residues: CASSPTLGASSGNTIYF. In DNA, the CDR3 is TGTGCCAGCTCACCAACTTTGGGGGCGAGCTCTGGAAACACCATATATTTT.

The chain carries TRBV7-2 and TRBJ1-1; no firm D call. Per the germline V gene, CDR1 is SGHTA and CDR2 is FQGNSA. The V and J ends lost 1 base and 2 bases respectively, with 2 bases between them. CDR3 length equals 12 residues. Written as DNA, the CDR3 is TGTGCCAGCAGCTTAGTAAACACTGAAGCTTTCTTT. This encodes CASSLVNTEAFF.

This clone was seen just once. The gene calls are TRBV7-2 and TRBJ2-1; 9 bases align to TRBD2. This CDR3 contains 16 residues. Germline V lookup: CDR1 SGHTA, CDR2 FQGNSA. J gave up 7 bases and V 7 bases, and 14 bases lay outside the gene matches. CDR3: CASTLRKLAGVNEQFF. DNA of the CDR3: TGTGCCAGCACTTTGAGAAAGTTAGCGGGGGTGAATGAGCAGTTCTTC.